The entry below gives a single T cell receptor beta chain sequence along with its context. The source of the sample is a study of cytomegalovirus exposure and HLA in healthy donors. Primers for the PCR totalled 60 Vbeta and 13 Jbeta. As handled by the study authors: In a later analysis, the count reached approximately 80 million unique TCR beta chains, with 9 million to 11 million shared. Produced via immunoSEQ multiplex PCR; TCRdb's table is partial and in-frame only. The DNA gave D and trimming, while V, J and clone size come from that table. The sample lists 140,000 or so clones; around 72% were seen once. This TCR derives from a man in his forties in good health and CMV-seronegative. Material for sequencing was PBMCs.

The CDR3 DNA sequence: TGTGCCAGCAGCTTAGAGGGCACTAGCGGGAGCTACGAGCAGTACTTC. It specifies CASSLEGTSGSYEQYF. The chain recombines TRBV7-2 with TRBJ2-7, with 11 positions matching TRBD2. Looked up from germline, CDR1 is SGHTA and CDR2 is FQGNSA. V dropped 1 base and J dropped 3; count of bases not matched to a gene: 5. This CDR3 is built from 16 residues.